The 29 T cell receptor beta chains below all came from one sample that was sequenced in a study of OX40 agonist ivuxolimab in advanced cancers. The method was immunoSEQ multiplex PCR; TCRdb's version includes in-frame clones alone and lacks a portion of them. Counted here are roughly 71,000 clones, approximately 89% occurring once; the ten biggest clones make up 0.45% to 0.65%. The starting material was CD4+ or CD8+ T cells sorted from blood, obtained in a trial of the OX40 agonist ivuxolimab. Every receptor here comes from an adult with an advanced solid tumor such as melanoma, head and neck, liver or kidney cancer.

This sequence joins TRBV11-2 and TRBJ1-2, with 7 bases lining up with TRBD1. J gave up 3 bases and V 7 bases, and 8 bases lay outside the gene matches. CDR1 is SGHAT and CDR2 is FQNNGV in the germline V gene. The CDR3 covers 14 residues. The CDR3 nucleotides read TGTGCCAGCAAAAACACCGGGACAGACTATGGCTACACCTTC. It codes for CASKNTGTDYGYTF.

The chain is built from TRBV7-9 and TRBJ2-7, with TRBD2 as a possible D gene (5 bases). Germline V CDR1 and CDR2: SEHNR, FQNEAQ (reference sequence). Trimming left V 4 bases short and J 9 bases short, with 19 bases between. CDR3 size: 14 residues. The CDR3 DNA sequence: TGTGCCAGCAGCTCCGCTGGACTGGGGATGGGGCAGTACTTC. Amino acid sequence: CASSSAGLGMGQYF.

CDR3 nucleotide sequence: TGTGCTAGTGCCCCGGGGCAGGGTAACACTGAAGCTTTCTTT. As protein: CASAPGQGNTEAFF. The chain carries TRBV12-5 and TRBJ1-1; tentative D call: TRBD1 (5 bases). Germline CDR1 reads LGHNT; CDR2 reads FRNRAP. With 7 bases removed from V and 2 bases from J, the gap between germline ends came to 14 bases. This CDR3 has 14 amino acids. Looking up the rest from reference TRBV12-5 and TRBJ1-1 gives the full variable domain: DARVTQTPRHKVTEMGQEVTMRCQPILGHNTVFWYRQTMMQGLELLAYFRNRAPLDDSGMPKDRFSAEMPDATLATLKIQPSEPRDSAVYFCASAPGQGNTEAFFGQGTRLTVV.

The V gene is TRBV1, the J gene TRBJ1-1. TRBV1 is a pseudogene locus. This CDR3 comprises 16 residues. CDR3 protein: CTSSQERMRPNTEAFF. The DNA for the CDR3 is TGCACCAGCAGCCAAGAAAGGATGAGGCCGAACACTGAAGCTTTCTTT.

This chain uses TRBV4-1 with TRBJ2-2, with D maybe TRBD1 (6 bases). The CDR3 totals 13 residues. Trimming took 0 bases from V and 7 from J, leaving 6 bases between them. Germline V gene sequence: CDR1 MGHRA, CDR2 YSYEKL. The CDR3, as DNA: TGCGCCAGCAGCCAAGAACAGGGCGGGGAGCTGTTTTTT. Its translation: CASSQEQGGELFF.

The genes are TRBV18 and TRBJ1-6, with D unresolved. Trimming cost V 10 bases and J 0 bases, with 4 bases left between them. The CDR3 loop spans 12 amino acids. CDR1 and CDR2 from the germline V gene are KGHSH and LQKENI. The CDR3 DNA sequence: TGTGCCACCGGCTCCTATAATTCACCCCTCCACTTT. Protein sequence: CATGSYNSPLHF. The full variable domain, with the rest looked up from reference TRBV18 and TRBJ1-6, is NAGVMQNPRHLVRRRGQEARLRCSPMKGHSHVYWYRQLPEEGLKFMVYLQKENIIDESGMPKERFSAEFPKEGPSILRIQQVVRGDSAAYFCATGSYNSPLHFGNGTRLTVT.

The V and J genes are TRBV7-3 and TRBJ1-1; 8 bases line up with TRBD1. The CDR3 sequence is 16 residues long. Germline V CDR1 and CDR2: SGHTA, FQGTGA. V lost 2 bases and J lost 6; bases outside the gene matches: 11. The CDR3 loop reads CASSLGPQGAGAEAFF. The CDR3 DNA reads TGTGCCAGCAGCTTAGGCCCCCAGGGGGCGGGGGCTGAAGCTTTCTTT.

J is TRBJ2-3 and V is TRBV5-1; 10 bases fit TRBD2. This CDR3 is 17 amino acids long. V was clipped by 3 bases and J by 5 bases; unmatched bases: 12. The germline gives CDR1 SGHRS, CDR2 YFSETQ. Here the CDR3 DNA reads TGCGCCAGCAGCTCGGGACTTAGCGGGGGGCGGGAAGATACGCAGTATTTT. Translation: CASSSGLSGGREDTQYF.

The gene calls are TRBV14 and TRBJ2-7; a possible D gene is TRBD1 (6 bases). V was clipped by 6 bases and J by 3 bases, with 12 bases between them. The germline CDR1 and CDR2 sequences are SGHDN and FVKESK. The CDR3 spans 13 residues. The CDR3 DNA is TGTGCCAGCAGGCAAACAGGGATCTACGAGCAGTACTTC. This codes for CASRQTGIYEQYF.

The V call is TRBV29-1, the J call TRBJ1-1; D gene uncertain. CDR3 length equals 12 residues. Germline assignment: CDR1 SQVTM and CDR2 ANQGSEA. The V and J ends lost 4 bases and 4 bases respectively, with 10 bases between them. The CDR3 nucleotides are TGCAGCGTTGGGGCAGGAAGCACTGAAGCTTTCTTT. This codes for CSVGAGSTEAFF. Variable domain in full (rest from reference TRBV29-1 and TRBJ1-1): SAVISQKPSRDICQRGTSLTIQCQVDSQVTMMFWYRQQPGQSLTLIATANQGSEATYESGFVIDKFPISRPNLTFSTLTVSNMSPEDSSIYLCSVGAGSTEAFFGQGTRLTVV.

The chain employs TRBV27 and TRBJ2-1; 9 bases line up with TRBD2. This CDR3 is built from 15 residues. V was pared by 5 bases and J by 4 bases, with 6 bases of the junction left unmatched. Germline V gene sequence: CDR1 MNHEY, CDR2 SMNVEV (reference sequence). CDR3 coding DNA: TGTGCCAGCAGTACCAGACTAGCGGAGTACAATGAGCAGTTCTTC. Its protein product is CASSTRLAEYNEQFF.

The V and J genes are TRBV5-8 and TRBJ1-1; 9 bases fit TRBD1. Germline values: CDR1 SGHTS, CDR2 YDEGEE. There are 16 residues in the CDR3. V gave up 0 bases and J gave up 4 bases; unmatched junction bases: 7. For the CDR3, the DNA is TGTGCCAGCAGCTTGGCCCCGACAGGGGGGAGCACTGAAGCTTTCTTT. Its translation: CASSLAPTGGSTEAFF.

The gene calls are TRBV25-1 and TRBJ2-3, with D possibly TRBD2 on 6 matching bases. Germline V gene sequence: CDR1 MGHDK, CDR2 SYGVNS. V lost 1 base, J lost 3 bases, and 17 bases lay in between. The length of the CDR3 is 17 residues. In DNA form, the CDR3 reads TGTGCCAGCAGTGAATTCCCAACCGGGACTGGGACAGATACGCAGTATTTT. Its translation: CASSEFPTGTGTDTQYF.

The chain links TRBV25-1 to TRBJ2-1; maybe TRBD1 (6 bases). The length of the CDR3 is 15 residues. Germline CDR1 MGHDK, CDR2 SYGVNS. The V end was cut by 6 bases, the J end by 8 bases, with 20 bases between. The CDR3 loop reads CASRAGDLPGHEQFF. In nucleotides, the CDR3 is TGTGCCAGCAGGGCAGGGGATCTTCCGGGCCATGAGCAGTTCTTC.

This clone was found a few times. The chain's CDR3 is CAWSRGTVASEAFF. The CDR3 bases are TGTGCCTGGAGTCGAGGAACGGTAGCCTCCGAAGCTTTCTTT. The J gene is TRBJ1-1, the V gene TRBV30, with D hard to call. Per germline, CDR1 GTSNPN and CDR2 SVGIG (reference sequence). V lost 2 bases and J 8 bases, leaving 18 bases between the germline ends. This CDR3 contains 14 residues.

The genes are TRBV30 and TRBJ1-1; TRBD1 aligns across 7 bases. Looked up from germline, CDR1 is GTSNPN and CDR2 is SVGIG (reference sequence). The CDR3 is made up of 13 amino acids. Trimming took 2 bases from V and 6 from J; bases not matched to a gene: 6. The CDR3 DNA is TGTGCCTGGAGTCCACAGGGGAAGGCTGAAGCTTTCTTT. Translating gives CAWSPQGKAEAFF.

The chain is built from TRBV6-6 and TRBJ1-5; a weak D match, TRBD1 (5 bases). This CDR3 contains 14 residues. The V end was cut by 6 bases, the J end by 5 bases, with 14 bases between. Germline V gives CDR1 MNHNY, CDR2 SVGAGI (reference sequence). The CDR3 DNA follows: TGTGCCAGCAGACCCCAGGGAGGGGATCAGCCCCAGCATTTT. Translating gives CASRPQGGDQPQHF.

This chain links TRBV19 with TRBJ1-5; the D is unclear. Germline V lookup: CDR1 LNHDA, CDR2 SQIVND (reference sequence). CDR3 size: 13 residues. The V gene lost 6 bases and the J gene lost 3 bases, with 9 bases spanning the gap. The CDR3 loop reads CASSRNYNQPQHF. The CDR3 nucleotides read TGTGCCAGTAGCAGAAACTACAATCAGCCCCAGCATTTT. Drawing the rest from reference TRBV19 and TRBJ1-5, the complete variable domain is DGGITQSPKYLFRKEGQNVTLSCEQNLNHDAMYWYRQDPGQGLRLIYYSQIVNDFQKGDIAEGYSVSREKKESFPLTVTSAQKNPTAFYLCASSRNYNQPQHFGDGTRLSIL.

The rearrangement uses TRBV5-1 and TRBJ1-6, with D possibly matching TRBD1 (5 bases). The germline V gene encodes CDR1 SGHRS and CDR2 YFSETQ. This CDR3 has 14 amino acids. Trimming stripped 0 bases from V and 9 bases from J, with 10 bases between. The CDR3 here is CASSLEGQGSPLHF. The CDR3 DNA is TGCGCCAGCAGCTTGGAAGGTCAGGGTTCACCCCTCCACTTT.

The V call is TRBV19, the J call TRBJ2-5, with D possibly called TRBD1 or TRBD2 (6 bases each). The CDR3 is 14 amino acids. V was cut by 5 bases and J by 5 bases, with 15 bases left in between. Germline values: CDR1 LNHDA, CDR2 SQIVND (reference sequence). The CDR3 region has the DNA TGTGCCAGTAGTCTCCCGGGGGCAGGGGAGACCCAGTACTTC. It specifies CASSLPGAGETQYF.

The chain recombines TRBV10-3 with TRBJ1-5, with TRBD1 identical over 9 bases. In germline, CDR1 is ENHRY, CDR2 SYGVKD. CDR3 length equals 14 residues. J was trimmed by 0 bases and V by 10 bases; bases with no gene match: 4. The CDR3 is CATRTGDSNQPQHF. The CDR3 DNA reads TGTGCCACTCGGACAGGGGATAGCAATCAGCCCCAGCATTTT.

The rearrangement links TRBV5-1 to TRBJ1-1; D uncertain. The CDR3 runs to 13 residues. Trimming stripped 1 base from V and 2 bases from J, with 6 bases between. Per the germline V gene, CDR1 is SGHRS and CDR2 is YFSETQ. Here the CDR3 DNA reads TGCGCCAGCAGCTTGACAATAAACACTGAAGCTTTCTTT. Translation gives CASSLTINTEAFF.

This clone was counted a single time. V usage is TRBV5-4 and J usage is TRBJ1-5, with a weak D call TRBD1 (5 bases). Trimming took off 4 bases at V and 0 bases at J, with 23 bases between the two ends. There are 19 residues in the CDR3. Per the germline V gene, CDR1 is SGHNT and CDR2 is YYREEE (reference sequence). As DNA, the CDR3 is TGTGCCAGCAGCCCCGTAGGGACCGAGACCCTTTATAGCAATCAGCCCCAGCATTTT. It yields the protein CASSPVGTETLYSNQPQHF.

CDR3 amino acids: CASSLEGASYEQYF. In DNA, the CDR3 is TGTGCCAGCAGTTTAGAGGGTGCATCCTACGAGCAGTACTTC. The chain recombines TRBV6-5 with TRBJ2-7, with a possible D match to TRBD2 (5 bases). CDR3 length: 14 amino acids. Per germline, CDR1 MNHEY and CDR2 SVGAGI. The V end lost 4 bases, the J end lost 1 base, and 11 bases lay between the germline ends.

The chain joins TRBV6-4 to TRBJ1-2; weak D call: TRBD1 (5 bases). Trimming removed 2 bases from V and 7 bases from J, with 11 bases in between. Germline loops: CDR1 MRHNA, CDR2 SNTAGT. This CDR3 spans 13 amino acids. The CDR3 DNA reads TGTGCCAGCAGTGACGGGACCCATGGTGGCTACACCTTC. It yields the protein CASSDGTHGGYTF.

The CDR3 sequence: CASSALTGTWGGYTF. Here the CDR3 DNA reads TGTGCCAGCAGCGCACTTACAGGGACGTGGGGCGGCTACACCTTC. The chain joins TRBV2 to TRBJ1-2; D may be TRBD1 (6 bases). Germline CDR1 and CDR2: SNHLY and FYNNEI. This CDR3 is 15 amino acids long. Trimming took 6 bases from V and 8 from J, leaving 22 bases between them.

V gene TRBV5-6 combines with J gene TRBJ2-5; D remains unclear. Deletions cut 2 bases from V and 2 bases from J, with 1 base between. This CDR3 region has 11 residues. CDR1 is SGHDT and CDR2 is YYEEEE in the germline V gene. DNA for the CDR3: TGTGCCAGCAGCTTTCAAGAGACCCAGTACTTC. As protein: CASSFQETQYF. Filled out from reference TRBV5-6 and TRBJ2-5, the complete variable domain reads DAGVTQSPTHLIKTRGQQVTLRCSPKSGHDTVSWYQQALGQGPQFIFQYYEEEERQRGNFPDRFSGHQFPNYSSELNVNALLLGDSALYLCASSFQETQYFGPGTRLLVL.

This clone has only one observation. The V gene is TRBV7-3, the J gene TRBJ2-7; 7 nucleotides align to TRBD1. Germline-derived CDR1 and CDR2 are SGHTA and FQGTGA. This CDR3 contains 14 residues. V trimming: 5 bases; J trimming: 1 base; junction bases outside the gene matches: 5. The chain's CDR3 is CASSPRQGSYEQYF. The CDR3 coding sequence is TGTGCCAGCAGCCCAAGACAGGGTTCCTACGAGCAGTACTTC.

J is TRBJ1-2 and V is TRBV27; 12 bases agree with TRBD1. V trimming: 1 base; J trimming: 0 bases; junction bases outside the gene matches: 6. This CDR3 spans 18 amino acids. Per the germline V gene, CDR1 is MNHEY and CDR2 is SMNVEV (reference sequence). CDR3 region: CASSLFSGQGAPNYGYTF. CDR3 nucleotides: TGTGCCAGCAGTTTATTTTCGGGACAGGGGGCCCCTAACTATGGCTACACCTTC.